This entry describes one T cell receptor beta chain. Losses at the gene ends were 0 bases for V and 1 base for J; bases not matched to a gene: 4. The CDR3 extends over 16 amino acids. CDR1 and CDR2 from the germline V gene are LGHNA and YSLEER. The entry originates in a study of cytomegalovirus exposure and HLA in healthy donors. The PCR contained 60 Vbeta and 13 Jbeta primers. TCRdb's copy holds only in-frame clones and misses some; the assay was immunoSEQ multiplex PCR. The sample has fewer than 100,000 clones; about three quarters are singletons. The sequence came from a female donor in good health and CMV-seronegative. This rearrangement joins TRBV4-3 to TRBJ2-7; 9 positions match TRBD1. Specimen: PBMCs. CDR3 region: CASSQDRGTGSYEQYF. CDR3 bases: TGCGCCAGCAGCCAAGATAGGGGGACAGGGTCCTACGAGCAGTACTTC.